A selection of T cell receptor beta chains follows, all from one sample in a study of post-analysis software for immune sequencing data. TCRdb called the PCR reads again in MiXCR, with one record for every CDR3 protein. The sample lists about 540,000 distinct CDR3 sequences; 30% to 40% were seen once. The sequencing sample was made of blood. These receptors were collected from a girl aged 2-17 years with multiple sclerosis. Each CDR3 is given without its conserved first and last residue. Clone size is shown for a subset of rows, as once, few, many or a class of expanded clone.

j_call cdr3_length v_call clone_size cdr3_aa
TRBJ2-5 14 TRBV24-1 few ATSDLGAGGLETQY
TRBJ1-6 14 TRBV4-1 . ASSQDRRLGNSPLH
TRBJ1-1 13 TRBV5-1 few ASSLYAGMGSEAF
TRBJ2-5 18 TRBV20-1 few SATRGSSKDRVWAQETQY
TRBJ2-3 10 TRBV6-1 once ASSEDFLGQY
TRBJ1-2 15 TRBV6-6 . ASSYRPPGQGLYGYT
TRBJ2-6 16 TRBV14 . ASSPPGAPTSGANVLT
TRBJ2-1 13 TRBV20-1 . SARDLAGTCNEQF
TRBJ2-3 13 TRBV9 . ASSADRGYPDTQY
TRBJ2-1 14 TRBV13 . ASSPTDRLGGNEQF
TRBJ1-1 9 TRBV12-3/TRBV12-4 . ASSLSAKAF
TRBJ1-1 11 TRBV19 few ASSITGNTEAF
TRBJ2-5 12 TRBV6-1 . ASKLFWQGETQY
TRBJ2-1 12 TRBV3-1 . ASSQDGGYNEQF
TRBJ1-5 13 TRBV12-3/TRBV12-4 . ASSLRAGWGQPQH
TRBJ1-3 13 TRBV7-9 . ASSLGTVAGNTIY
TRBJ2-5 12 TRBV20-1 few SADGTGVQETQY
TRBJ2-3 12 TRBV6-1 . ASSPGVPADTQY
TRBJ2-1 11 TRBV7-3 many ASSFQGVDEQF
TRBJ2-7 12 TRBV5-4 few ASSLTGDAYEQY
TRBJ2-6 17 TRBV15 . ATSRVRTGPFSGANVLT
TRBJ1-2 11 TRBV20-1 . SAREGENYGYT